The T cell receptor (beta chain) under discussion was sequenced for a study of blood T cell repertoires in COVID-19. Study background: Sites across the United States, Italy and Spain contributed samples from acute and convalescent COVID-19. Sources were T cells, B-cell-depleted T cells, or PBMCs; the material itself was cDNA or gDNA.

CDR1 and CDR2 from the germline V gene are SGHRS and YFSETQ. Trimming removed 0 bases from V and 5 bases from J, with 5 bases in between. This CDR3 region has 13 residues. Generated by immunoSEQ multiplex PCR, the TCRdb table keeps only in-frame clones and is missing some. The sample shows about 40,000 clones, about 79% of them seen only once. The table lists this clone with a count of one. The source material was peripheral blood. This chain links TRBV5-1 with TRBJ2-2; D remains unclear. The clonotype originates from a human donor with acute or convalescent COVID-19. The donor label of this sample is uncertain. CDR3 protein: CASSLERTGELFF. The CDR3 bases are TGCGCCAGCAGCTTGGAGCGAACCGGGGAGCTGTTTTTT.